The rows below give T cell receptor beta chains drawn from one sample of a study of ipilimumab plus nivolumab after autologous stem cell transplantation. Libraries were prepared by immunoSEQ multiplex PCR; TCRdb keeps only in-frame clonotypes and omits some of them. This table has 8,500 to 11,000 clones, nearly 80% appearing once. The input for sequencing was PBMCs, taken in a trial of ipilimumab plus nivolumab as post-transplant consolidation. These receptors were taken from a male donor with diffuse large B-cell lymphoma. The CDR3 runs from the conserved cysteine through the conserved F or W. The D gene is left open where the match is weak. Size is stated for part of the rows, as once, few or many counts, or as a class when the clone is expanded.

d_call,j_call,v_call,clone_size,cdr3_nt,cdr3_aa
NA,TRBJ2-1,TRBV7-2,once,TGTGCCAGCAGCCCTAGCAGTAGCTCCTACAATGAGCAGTTCTTC,CASSPSSSSYNEQFF
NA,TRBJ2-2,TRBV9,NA,TGTGCCAGCAGCCTAGGGGCTCCGAACACCGGGGAGCTGTTTTTT,CASSLGAPNTGELFF
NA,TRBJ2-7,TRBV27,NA,TGTGCCAGCAGTTCCTGGACACGAAACGACGAGCAGTACTTC,CASSSWTRNDEQYF
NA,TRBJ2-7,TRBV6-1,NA,TGTGCCAGCACCCCAAGACTGAGGGGCGAGCAGTACTTC,CASTPRLRGEQYF
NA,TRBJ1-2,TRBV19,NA,TGTGCCAGTAGTATAGATCGGAACTATGGCTACACCTTC,CASSIDRNYGYTF
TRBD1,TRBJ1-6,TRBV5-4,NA,TGTGCCAGCAGCCAGGACAGGGGTAACTCACCCCTCCACTTT,CASSQDRGNSPLHF
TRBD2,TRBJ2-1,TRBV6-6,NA,TGTGCCAGCATCAGGCTAGCGGGGGGCAATGAGCAGTTCTTC,CASIRLAGGNEQFF
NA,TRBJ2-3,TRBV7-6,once,TGTGCCAGCAGCTCCCCCTCTCGCGGGGGCACAGATACGCAGTATTTT,CASSSPSRGGTDTQYF
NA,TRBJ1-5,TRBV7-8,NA,TGTGCCAGCAGCGTAGGGTCTGGGGGCGGTCAGCCCCAGCATTTT,CASSVGSGGGQPQHF
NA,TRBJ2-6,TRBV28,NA,TGTGCCAGTAGTGTTCATGTCCTGACACAAAGTCGGGCCAACGTCCTGACTTTC,CASSVHVLTQSRANVLTF
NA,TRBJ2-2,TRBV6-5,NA,TGTGCCAGCACCTGGGGCCTTGTCACCGGGGAGCTGTTTTTT,CASTWGLVTGELFF
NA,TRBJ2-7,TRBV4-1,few,TGCGCCAGCAGCCTCCGGGACGGAAGCTCCTACGAGCAGTACTTC,CASSLRDGSSYEQYF
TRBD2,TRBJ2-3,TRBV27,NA,TGTGCCAGCTGGGGGGGATGGGGCACAGATACGCAGTATTTT,CASWGGWGTDTQYF
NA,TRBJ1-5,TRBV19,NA,TGTGCCAGTAGTCCTTCATTTTATAGCAATCAGCCCCAGCATTTT,CASSPSFYSNQPQHF
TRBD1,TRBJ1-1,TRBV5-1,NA,TGCGCCAGCAGCCCCCGGGACAGGGGCACTGAAGCTTTCTTT,CASSPRDRGTEAFF
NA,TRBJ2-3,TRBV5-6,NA,TGTGCCAGCAGCTTGTTCACAGATACGCAGTATTTT,CASSLFTDTQYF
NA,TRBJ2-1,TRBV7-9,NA,TGTGCCAGCAGCCTTGGCGCACCGTATTTGAATGAGCAGTTCTTC,CASSLGAPYLNEQFF
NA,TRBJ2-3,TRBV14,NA,TGTGCCAGCAGCAGGACGGGGGGCCGGGCAGATACGCAGTATTTT,CASSRTGGRADTQYF
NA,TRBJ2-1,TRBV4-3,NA,TGCGCCAGCAGCCAAGATTTTCGGGGGCTATACAATGAGCAGTTCTTC,CASSQDFRGLYNEQFF
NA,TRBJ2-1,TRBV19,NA,TGTGCCAGTAGTATCTGGCAGGGGGGCAATGAGCAGTTCTTC,CASSIWQGGNEQFF
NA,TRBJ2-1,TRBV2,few,TGTGCCAGCAGTGCTAGGCTGGATAACAATGAGCAGTTCTTC,CASSARLDNNEQFF
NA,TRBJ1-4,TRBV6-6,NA,TGTGCCAGCAGTTTAGGGGGGGCAACTAATGAAAAACTGTTTTTT,CASSLGGATNEKLFF
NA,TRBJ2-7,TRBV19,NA,TGTGCCAGTAGTGCCAGGACCAACTACGAGCAGTACTTC,CASSARTNYEQYF
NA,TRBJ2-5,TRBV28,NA,TGTGCCAGCAGTTTCCCCCCTTTGGCAGCCGGACAAGAGACCCAGTACTTC,CASSFPPLAAGQETQYF
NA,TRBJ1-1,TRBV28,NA,TGTGCCAGCAGTTCGTTAGGAACACATAACACTGAAGCTTTCTTT,CASSSLGTHNTEAFF